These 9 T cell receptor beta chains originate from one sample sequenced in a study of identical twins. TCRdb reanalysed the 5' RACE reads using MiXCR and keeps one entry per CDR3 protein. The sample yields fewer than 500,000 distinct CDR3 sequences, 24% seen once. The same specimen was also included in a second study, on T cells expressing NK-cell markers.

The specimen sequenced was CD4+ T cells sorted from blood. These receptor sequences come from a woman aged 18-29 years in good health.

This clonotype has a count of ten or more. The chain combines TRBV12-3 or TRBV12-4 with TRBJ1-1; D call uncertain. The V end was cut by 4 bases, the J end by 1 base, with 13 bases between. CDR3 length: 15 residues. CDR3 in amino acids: CASSSILAGNTEAFF. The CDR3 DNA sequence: TGTGCCAGCAGTTCCATCTTGGCGGGGAACACTGAAGCTTTCTTT.

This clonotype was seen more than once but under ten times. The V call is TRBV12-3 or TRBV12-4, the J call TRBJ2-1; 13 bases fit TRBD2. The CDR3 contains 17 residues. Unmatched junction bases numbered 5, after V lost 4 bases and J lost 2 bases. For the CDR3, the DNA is TGTGCCAGCAGTTCCCGACTAGCGGGGGGACCCTACAATGAGCAGTTCTTC. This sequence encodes CASSSRLAGGPYNEQFF.

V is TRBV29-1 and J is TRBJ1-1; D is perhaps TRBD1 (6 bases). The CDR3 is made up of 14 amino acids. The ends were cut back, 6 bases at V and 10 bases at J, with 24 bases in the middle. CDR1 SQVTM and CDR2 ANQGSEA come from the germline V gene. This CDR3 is CSVGEVRWGGGAFF. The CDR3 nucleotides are TGCAGCGTAGGCGAGGTCCGGTGGGGAGGGGGAGCTTTCTTT.

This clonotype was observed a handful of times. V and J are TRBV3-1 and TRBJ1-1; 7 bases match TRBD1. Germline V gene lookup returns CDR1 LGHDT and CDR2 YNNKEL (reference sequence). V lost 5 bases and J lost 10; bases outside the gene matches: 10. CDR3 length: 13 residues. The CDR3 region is CASSIPGQMAAFF. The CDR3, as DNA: TGTGCCAGCAGCATTCCGGGACAGATGGCAGCTTTCTTT.

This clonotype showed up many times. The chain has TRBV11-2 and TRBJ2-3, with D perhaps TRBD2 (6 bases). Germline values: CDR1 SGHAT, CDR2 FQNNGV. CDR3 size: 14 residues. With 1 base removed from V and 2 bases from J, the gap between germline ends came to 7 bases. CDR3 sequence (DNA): TGTGCCAGCAGCTTAGTAGCGGCCACAGATACGCAGTATTTT. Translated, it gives CASSLVAATDTQYF. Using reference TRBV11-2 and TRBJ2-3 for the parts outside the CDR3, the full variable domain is EAGVAQSPRYKIIEKRQSVAFWCNPISGHATLYWYQQILGQGPKLLIQFQNNGVVDDSQLPKDRFSAERLKGVDSTLKIQPAKLEDSAVYLCASSLVAATDTQYFGPGTRLTVL.

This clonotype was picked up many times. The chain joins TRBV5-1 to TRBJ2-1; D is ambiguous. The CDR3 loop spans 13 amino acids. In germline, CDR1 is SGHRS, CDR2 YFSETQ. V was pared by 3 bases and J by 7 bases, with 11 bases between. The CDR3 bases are TGCGCCAGCAGCTCGCAGGCGGAGAATGAGCAGTTCTTC. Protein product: CASSSQAENEQFF.

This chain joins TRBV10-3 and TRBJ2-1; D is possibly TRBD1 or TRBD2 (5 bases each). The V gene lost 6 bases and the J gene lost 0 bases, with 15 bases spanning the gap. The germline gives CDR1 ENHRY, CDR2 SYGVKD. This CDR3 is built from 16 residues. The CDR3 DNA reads TGTGCCATCAGGGGGGTTACCAAGAGCTCCTACAATGAGCAGTTCTTC. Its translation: CAIRGVTKSSYNEQFF.

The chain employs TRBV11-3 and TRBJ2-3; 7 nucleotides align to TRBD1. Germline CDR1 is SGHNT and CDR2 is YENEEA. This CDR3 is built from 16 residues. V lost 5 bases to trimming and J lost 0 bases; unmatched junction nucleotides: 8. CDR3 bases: TGTGCCAGCAGCCGCCAGGGACAGAGTAGCACAGATACGCAGTATTTT. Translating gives CASSRQGQSSTDTQYF.

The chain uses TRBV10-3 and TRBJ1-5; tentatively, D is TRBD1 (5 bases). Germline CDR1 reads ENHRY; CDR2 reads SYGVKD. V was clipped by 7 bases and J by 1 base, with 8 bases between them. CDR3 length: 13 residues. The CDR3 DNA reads TGTGCCATCAACGAGGGGAGCAATCAGCCCCAGCATTTT. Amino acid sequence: CAINEGSNQPQHF.